Shown below are 30 T cell receptor beta chains from a single sample sequenced in a study of cytomegalovirus exposure and HLA in healthy donors. The study ran its PCR with 60 Vbeta and 13 Jbeta primers. TCRdb's copy holds only in-frame clones and misses some; the assay was immunoSEQ multiplex PCR. The sample shows about 190,000 clones, roughly 77% of them seen only once. Sequencing was performed on PBMCs. Every receptor here comes from a woman between 45 and 65 years old in good health and CMV-seronegative.

The genes are TRBV13 and TRBJ1-3, with D possibly being TRBD1 (5 bases). Trimming pared 5 bases from V and 1 base from J, leaving 12 bases between. Germline values: CDR1 PRHDT, CDR2 FYEKMQ (reference sequence). The CDR3 has 15 amino acids. The CDR3 DNA reads as TGTGCCAGCAGCCGTTGGGGCCGTTCTGGAAACACCATATATTTT. It translates to CASSRWGRSGNTIYF.

The genes are TRBV6-4 and TRBJ2-3; TRBD1 matches 7 bases. Germline CDR1 reads MRHNA; CDR2 reads SNTAGT. After removal of 3 bases from V and 3 bases from J, the junction contained 0 bases not matched to a gene. CDR3 length: 13 amino acids. CDR3 amino acids: CASSEQGTDTQYF. Written as DNA, the CDR3 is TGTGCCAGCAGTGAACAGGGGACAGATACGCAGTATTTT.

The rearrangement links TRBV27 to TRBJ2-3; a weak D match, TRBD2 (7 bases). V dropped 6 bases and J dropped 2 bases, with 18 bases sitting between them. The V gene's germline CDR1 is MNHEY and CDR2 SMNVEV (reference sequence). The CDR3 is 16 amino acids. The CDR3 reads CASSPWGGANTDTQYF. The CDR3 DNA sequence: TGTGCCAGCAGCCCCTGGGGGGGGGCTAACACAGATACGCAGTATTTT.

The chain couples TRBV15 to TRBJ1-6; 9 nucleotides match TRBD1. This CDR3 spans 16 amino acids. The V gene end was trimmed by 3 bases and the J gene end by 8 bases; junction bases not matched to a gene: 8. Germline CDR1 is LNHNV and CDR2 is YYDKDF (reference sequence). CDR3 amino acids: CATSRLQGASDSPLHF. CDR3 nucleotides: TGTGCCACCAGCAGGTTACAGGGGGCGTCCGATTCACCCCTCCACTTT.

V is TRBV27 and J is TRBJ2-5; 7 bases agree with TRBD2. Unmatched junction bases numbered 7, after V lost 1 base and J lost 5 bases. The CDR3 covers 15 residues. The germline V gene encodes CDR1 MNHEY and CDR2 SMNVEV (reference sequence). CDR3 nucleotides: TGTGCCAGCAGTTTATTCCCGGGGGGTTGGGAGACCCAGTACTTC. Protein product: CASSLFPGGWETQYF.

This clone was observed a handful of times. This sequence joins TRBV7-2 and TRBJ1-1; D possibly corresponds to TRBD1 (6 bases). Germline V gene lookup returns CDR1 SGHTA and CDR2 FQGNSA. With 1 base removed from V and 4 bases from J, the gap between germline ends came to 10 bases. The CDR3 is 14 amino acids. The CDR3 loop reads CASSLGQGFTEAFF. The CDR3 DNA reads TGTGCCAGCAGCTTAGGGCAGGGGTTCACTGAAGCTTTCTTT.

The rearrangement uses TRBV28 and TRBJ2-3, with D uncertain. V was trimmed by 3 bases and J by 1 base, leaving 8 bases between them. Germline V gene sequence: CDR1 MDHEN, CDR2 SYDVKM. The CDR3 consists of 14 residues. In DNA form, the CDR3 reads TGTGCCAGCAGTTTCCACGGTCGCACAGATACGCAGTATTTT. This encodes CASSFHGRTDTQYF.

This clone was observed a handful of times. This rearrangement joins TRBV4-1 to TRBJ1-5, with a possible D match to TRBD1 (5 bases). This CDR3 spans 14 amino acids. Germline V gives CDR1 MGHRA, CDR2 YSYEKL. Trimming stripped 0 bases from V and 7 bases from J, with 10 bases between. The CDR3 DNA reads as TGCGCCAGCAGCCAAGAGGACACCTTCCAGCCCCAGCATTTT. Translation: CASSQEDTFQPQHF.

The CDR3 reads CASSGTGRGGSYEQYF. The DNA of the CDR3 is TGTGCCAGCAGCGGGACAGGGAGGGGCGGCTCCTACGAGCAGTACTTC. The chain has TRBV2 and TRBJ2-7; 9 bases line up with TRBD1. Unmatched junction bases numbered 9, after V lost 6 bases and J lost 0 bases. Germline assignment: CDR1 SNHLY and CDR2 FYNNEI. This CDR3 spans 16 amino acids.

This clone showed up just once. V usage is TRBV5-1 and J usage is TRBJ2-3; weak D call: TRBD2 (6 bases). V was pared by 4 bases and J by 8 bases, with 17 bases between. The CDR3 totals 14 residues. Germline CDR1 is SGHRS and CDR2 is YFSETQ. CDR3 loop: CASSPGDLGGTQYF. For the CDR3, the DNA is TGCGCCAGCAGCCCGGGGGACCTCGGGGGTACGCAGTATTTT.

There are many counts of this clone. V usage is TRBV4-3 and J usage is TRBJ2-7; 11 nucleotides line up with TRBD2. In germline, CDR1 is LGHNA, CDR2 YSLEER. V gave up 4 bases and J gave up 2 bases; unmatched junction bases: 7. This CDR3 has 16 amino acids. CDR3 amino acids: CASSPTSGTVTYEQYF. In DNA, the CDR3 is TGCGCCAGCAGCCCGACTAGCGGGACCGTTACCTACGAGCAGTACTTC.

The chain recombines TRBV7-9 with TRBJ1-5; no firm D call. This CDR3 has 15 residues. Germline loops: CDR1 SEHNR, CDR2 FQNEAQ (reference sequence). Trimming removed 5 bases from V and 2 bases from J, with 13 bases in between. The CDR3 region has the DNA TGTGCCAGCAGCGGTGAGGGATTTGGCAATCAGCCCCAGCATTTT. Residues: CASSGEGFGNQPQHF. The variable domain in full, with the rest retrieved from reference TRBV7-9 and TRBJ1-5, is DTGVSQNPRHKITKRGQNVTFRCDPISEHNRLYWYRQTLGQGPEFLTYFQNEAQLEKSRLLSDRFSAERPKGSFSTLEIQRTEQGDSAMYLCASSGEGFGNQPQHFGDGTRLSIL.

The chain has TRBV29-1 and TRBJ1-2; D is ambiguous. V was pared by 4 bases and J by 4 bases, with 13 bases between. Germline V gene lookup returns CDR1 SQVTM and CDR2 ANQGSEA. The CDR3 is made up of 13 amino acids. The CDR3 sequence: CSVVVRGAYGYTF. CDR3 bases: TGCAGCGTTGTGGTGCGGGGAGCCTATGGCTACACCTTC.

The J gene is TRBJ2-2, the V gene TRBV7-6; 9 bases line up with TRBD1. This CDR3 is built from 19 residues. Germline assignment: CDR1 SGHVS and CDR2 FNYEAQ. V was pared by 1 base and J by 2 bases, with 11 bases of the junction left unmatched. The CDR3 here is CASSLVPPGQGVNTGELFF. The CDR3, as DNA: TGTGCCAGCAGCTTAGTCCCACCGGGACAGGGAGTAAACACCGGGGAGCTGTTTTTT. The full variable domain, its missing parts supplied by reference TRBV7-6 and TRBJ2-2, is GAGVSQSPRYKVTKRGQDVALRCDPISGHVSLYWYRQALGQGPEFLTYFNYEAQQDKSGLPNDRFSAERPEGSISTLTIQRTEQRDSAMYRCASSLVPPGQGVNTGELFFGEGSRLTVL.

The V and J genes are TRBV7-8 and TRBJ1-6; TRBD1 matches at 8 bases. Losses at the gene ends were 3 bases for V and 8 bases for J; bases not matched to a gene: 15. The CDR3 is 18 residues long. Germline V gene sequence: CDR1 SGHVS, CDR2 FQNEAQ. DNA of the CDR3: TGTGCCAGCAGCTTGAGTCCGCCAGGGGGCACCCGCGATTCACCCCTCCACTTT. Its protein is CASSLSPPGGTRDSPLHF. Based on the CDR3 plus reference TRBV7-8 and TRBJ1-6, the full variable domain is GAGVSQSPRYKVAKRGQDVALRCDPISGHVSLFWYQQALGQGPEFLTYFQNEAQLDKSGLPSDRFFAERPEGSVSTLKIQRTQQEDSAVYLCASSLSPPGGTRDSPLHFGNGTRLTVT.

This rearrangement joins TRBV7-2 to TRBJ2-2; tentatively, D is TRBD1 (6 bases). Trimming cost V 0 bases and J 4 bases, with 15 bases left between them. Germline lookup yields CDR1 SGHTA and CDR2 FQGNSA. The CDR3 loop spans 17 amino acids. The CDR3 spells CASSLASYRASTGELFF. The CDR3 coding sequence is TGTGCCAGCAGCTTAGCGTCTTACAGGGCGTCCACCGGGGAGCTGTTTTTT.

The gene calls are TRBV6-1 and TRBJ2-7; 10 bases are shared with TRBD2. After removal of 1 base from V and 0 bases from J, the junction contained 6 bases not matched to a gene. This CDR3 spans 17 amino acids. CDR1 is MNHNS and CDR2 is SASEGT in the germline V gene. The CDR3 DNA sequence: TGTGCCAGCAGTGAAGGGTTAAGCGGGAGGGCCTCCTACGAGCAGTACTTC. Translating it yields CASSEGLSGRASYEQYF.

This clone was seen only a few times. J is TRBJ1-1 and V is TRBV2, with TRBD1 matching over 8 bases. The CDR3 consists of 16 residues. Germline lookup yields CDR1 SNHLY and CDR2 FYNNEI. The ends lost 0 bases at V and 0 bases at J; junction bases unmatched: 3. CDR3 DNA: TGTGCCAGCAGTGAAGCAGACAGGGGCATGAACACTGAAGCTTTCTTT. Its protein product is CASSEADRGMNTEAFF. Full variable domain (missing parts from reference TRBV2 and TRBJ1-1): EPEVTQTPSHQVTQMGQEVILRCVPISNHLYFYWYRQILGQKVEFLVSFYNNEISEKSEIFDDQFSVERPDGSNFTLKIRSTKLEDSAMYFCASSEADRGMNTEAFFGQGTRLTVV.

This clone occurred a few times. The V call is TRBV27, the J call TRBJ2-5, with TRBD1 as a possible D gene (6 bases). The V end lost 3 bases, the J end lost 6 bases, and 8 bases lay between the germline ends. Germline V CDR1 and CDR2: MNHEY, SMNVEV (reference sequence). This CDR3 region has 12 residues. DNA of the CDR3: TGTGCCAGCAGTTTCAGGGGACAGACCCAGTACTTC. Translating gives CASSFRGQTQYF.

The chain uses TRBV6-5 and TRBJ2-3; TRBD2 aligns across 8 bases. Germline V gene lookup returns CDR1 MNHEY and CDR2 SVGAGI. The CDR3 runs to 13 residues. As DNA, the CDR3 is TGTGCGACCACCGGGGGGGACACAGATACGCAGTATTTT. Translated: CATTGGDTDTQYF.

This rearrangement joins TRBV14 to TRBJ2-7; D gene ambiguous. Per the germline V gene, CDR1 is SGHDN and CDR2 is FVKESK. The CDR3 is 12 residues long. V dropped 5 bases and J dropped 7 bases, with 12 bases sitting between them. The CDR3 is CASSDPIGEQYF. CDR3 bases: TGTGCCAGCAGCGATCCTATCGGGGAGCAGTACTTC.

This chain connects TRBV6-1 to TRBJ2-5; TRBD2 matches at 10 bases. The germline gives CDR1 MNHNS, CDR2 SASEGT. Unmatched junction bases numbered 3, after V lost 4 bases and J lost 4 bases. This CDR3 has 14 residues. The CDR3 region is CASSASGSGETQYF. DNA of the CDR3: TGTGCCAGCAGTGCTAGCGGGAGCGGAGAGACCCAGTACTTC.

The V call is TRBV7-2, the J call TRBJ2-5, with D maybe TRBD1 (5 bases). The DNA end is a closer match to TRBJ2-7, so the J assignment may be wrong. The germline V gene encodes CDR1 SGHTA and CDR2 FQGNSA. This CDR3 region has 13 residues. The CDR3 region has the DNA TGTGCCAGCAGCTTAGGCAGGGCCTACGAGCAGTACTTC. This sequence encodes CASSLGRAYEQYF.

V usage is TRBV5-1 and J usage is TRBJ2-7; a possible D gene is TRBD2 (5 bases). CDR1 and CDR2 from the germline V gene are SGHRS and YFSETQ. With 0 bases removed from V and 3 bases from J, the gap between germline ends came to 10 bases. This CDR3 region has 14 residues. CDR3 in DNA: TGCGCCAGCAGCTTGGAATCCGGGGACTACGAGCAGTACTTC. Its protein is CASSLESGDYEQYF.

The J gene is TRBJ2-6, the V gene TRBV9; 7 bases align to TRBD1. The junction had 6 bases not matched to a gene; V was cut back by 3 bases and J by 0 bases. Germline lookup yields CDR1 SGDLS and CDR2 YYNGEE. The CDR3 has 17 amino acids. This CDR3 reads CASSARAGGSGANVLTF. The CDR3, as DNA: TGTGCCAGCAGCGCAAGGGCAGGGGGCTCTGGGGCCAACGTCCTGACTTTC.

This chain connects TRBV5-6 to TRBJ1-3, with 8 bases identical to TRBD1. CDR1 and CDR2 (germline): SGHDT, YYEEEE. The CDR3 consists of 17 residues. The J segment lost 3 bases and the V segment lost 0 bases, leaving 8 bases of the junction unmatched. The CDR3 region is CASSLAGGFVNGNTIYF. DNA of the CDR3: TGTGCCAGCAGCTTGGCAGGGGGCTTCGTCAATGGAAACACCATATATTTT.

This clone was picked up a small number of times. The chain joins TRBV10-3 to TRBJ2-7, with D perhaps TRBD1 (6 bases). CDR1 ENHRY and CDR2 SYGVKD come from the germline V gene. There are 10 residues in the CDR3. Trimming removed 9 bases at V and 6 bases at J, with 9 bases between. CDR3 nucleotides: TGTGCCATTGGACAGCTCGAGCAGTACTTC. Its protein product is CAIGQLEQYF.

This clone came up once. The chain uses TRBV5-1 and TRBJ2-7, with no clear D. Germline V gives CDR1 SGHRS, CDR2 YFSETQ. The V end lost 4 bases, the J end lost 0 bases, and 11 bases lay between the germline ends. CDR3 size: 14 residues. CDR3 nucleotide sequence: TGCGCCAGCAGCCCCACCCCGAGCTCCTACGAGCAGTACTTC. Encoded protein: CASSPTPSSYEQYF.

As for this clone: Mismatch with germline at one junction end may stem from a read error. The chain combines TRBV7-9 with TRBJ1-1; D is possibly TRBD1 (5 bases). Germline-derived CDR1 and CDR2 are SEHNR and FQNEAQ (reference sequence). The CDR3 totals 13 residues. CDR3 region: CSSSRPGGVEAFF. The CDR3 DNA follows: TGTTCCAGCAGCCGACCCGGGGGGGTCGAAGCTTTCTTT.

Concerning this clone: A read error may account for a junction end that differs from germline. The sample contains more than one DNA sequence encoding this CDR3. The genes are TRBV7-2 and TRBJ2-2; D uncertain. CDR3 length equals 15 residues. Germline V gene lookup returns CDR1 SGHTA and CDR2 FQGNSA. The chain's CDR3 is CASSFRAPNTGELFF. The CDR3 nucleotides read TGTGCCAGCAGCTTTCGAGCGCCGAACACTGGGGAGCTGTTTTTT. The full variable domain, in which reference TRBV7-2 and TRBJ2-2 provide the parts outside the CDR3, is GAGVSQSPSNKVTEKGKDVELRCDPISGHTALYWYRQSLGQGLEFLIYFQGNSAPDKSGLPSDRFSAERTGGSVSTLTIQRTQQEDSAVYLCASSFRAPNTGELFFGEGSRLTVL.